Below, one T cell receptor beta chain is given with its context. The data stem from a study of shared clonotypes between healthy human individuals. TCRdb keeps only in-frame clones here, not all; method: immunoSEQ multiplex PCR. The repertoire holds about 2.3 million clones, with 85% to 95% as singletons. V dropped 1 base and J dropped 2 bases, with 11 bases sitting between them. Per germline, CDR1 LGHNA and CDR2 YNFKEQ. The CDR3 consists of 16 residues. Material: naive CD4+ T cells from PBMCs. The sample's subset: CD45RA+ positively selected. V is TRBV4-2 and J is TRBJ2-2; tentative D call: TRBD1 (6 bases). The clonotype originates from a man between 18 and 35 years old in good health. Some clones in this sample may be carry-over from other donors' samples. The chain's CDR3 is CASSQAIRGNTGELFF. In nucleotides, the CDR3 is TGTGCCAGCAGCCAAGCCATCAGGGGCAACACCGGGGAGCTGTTTTTT.